The 22 T cell receptor beta chains reported below all come from one sample, sequenced in a study of blood T cell repertoires in COVID-19. Repertoires were generated with immunoSEQ multiplex PCR, while TCRdb's copy carries only in-frame clones and drops some. The sample shows over 200,000 clones, over 75% of them seen only once. Material for sequencing was peripheral blood. The receptors shown here come from a human donor in a cohort sampled during active COVID-19.

The chain joins TRBV4-3 to TRBJ1-2; TRBD1 might be the D (5 bases). CDR1 and CDR2 from the germline V gene are LGHNA and YSLEER. With 4 bases removed from V and 0 bases from J, the gap between germline ends came to 12 bases. The CDR3 has 15 amino acids. The DNA of the CDR3 is TGCGCCAGCAGCCGCGGGACCGCAGCTAACTATGGCTACACCTTC. This codes for CASSRGTAANYGYTF.

This clone was recorded only once. The J gene is TRBJ2-6, the V gene TRBV7-6, with D possibly TRBD1 on 5 matching bases. The V end was cut by 1 base, the J end by 2 bases, with 9 bases between. The V gene's germline CDR1 is SGHVS and CDR2 FNYEAQ. This CDR3 contains 16 residues. The CDR3 protein is CASSLGRGPGANVLTF. The CDR3, as DNA: TGTGCCAGCAGCTTAGGTAGGGGTCCTGGGGCCAACGTCCTGACTTTC.

The chain joins TRBV7-6 to TRBJ1-6, with a weak D call TRBD1 (6 bases). Trimming shortened V by 2 bases and J by 8 bases, and 13 bases separated the two germline ends. Germline loops: CDR1 SGHVS, CDR2 FNYEAQ. The CDR3 contains 15 residues. As DNA, the CDR3 is TGTGCCAGCAGCTTAATCGCACAGGGTGATTCACCCCTCCACTTT. As protein: CASSLIAQGDSPLHF.

The rearrangement links TRBV10-3 to TRBJ1-2; the match to TRBD1 covers 7 bases. CDR1 and CDR2 (germline): ENHRY, SYGVKD. The CDR3 covers 14 residues. V lost 7 bases to trimming and J lost 6 bases; unmatched junction nucleotides: 11. The CDR3 loop is CAITMLGGGDGYTF. The CDR3, as DNA: TGTGCCATCACTATGCTAGGGGGCGGCGATGGCTACACCTTC.

Concerning this clone itself: The same CDR3 can be traced to other DNA sequences in this sample. The J gene is TRBJ1-5, the V gene TRBV4-3; tentative D call: TRBD1 (5 bases). This CDR3 spans 15 amino acids. Germline assignment: CDR1 LGHNA and CDR2 YSLEER. Trimming removed 0 bases from V and 4 bases from J, with 10 bases in between. In nucleotides, the CDR3 is TGCGCCAGCAGCCAAGATGGCGGGGGGAATCAGCCCCAGCATTTT. It is translated as CASSQDGGGNQPQHF.

This clone was recorded many times. The chain couples TRBV27 to TRBJ2-3; 7 bases line up with TRBD1. Germline CDR1 MNHEY, CDR2 SMNVEV (reference sequence). The V segment lost 6 bases and the J segment 2 bases; nucleotides outside the gene matches: 5. The CDR3 contains 14 residues. CDR3 sequence (DNA): TGTGCCAGCAGCCACAGGGGACCCACAGATACGCAGTATTTT. Protein: CASSHRGPTDTQYF.

J is TRBJ1-1 and V is TRBV7-3; no definite D call. The CDR3 runs 16 residues. Trimming took 2 bases from V and 5 from J, leaving 18 bases between them. CDR1 is SGHTA, CDR2 FQGTGA, per germline. Written as DNA, the CDR3 is TGTGCCAGCAGCTTATGGCCAGGAAGACCAGGAACTGAAGCTTTCTTT. As protein: CASSLWPGRPGTEAFF.

This chain uses TRBV15 with TRBJ2-1, with D maybe TRBD2 (5 bases). This CDR3 has 15 amino acids. Germline CDR1 is LNHNV and CDR2 is YYDKDF (reference sequence). V was trimmed by 0 bases and J by 7 bases, leaving 13 bases between them. The CDR3 DNA sequence: TGTGCCACCAGCAGAGAAGCAGCGGTAATGAATGAGCAGTTCTTC. It translates to CATSREAAVMNEQFF.

DNA for the CDR3: TGCGCCAGCAGCTTGGGCGGACAGGGCTATGGCTACACCTTC. Translating it yields CASSLGGQGYGYTF. The gene calls are TRBV5-1 and TRBJ1-2; 8 bases are a match to TRBD1. The V gene end was trimmed by 0 bases and the J gene end by 4 bases; junction bases not matched to a gene: 2. The CDR3 has 14 residues. CDR1 SGHRS and CDR2 YFSETQ come from the germline V gene.

The chain couples TRBV6-6 to TRBJ1-3; D uncertain. CDR3 length: 12 residues. Trimming cost V 7 bases and J 4 bases, with 8 bases left between them. Germline CDR1 reads MNHNY; CDR2 reads SVGAGI (reference sequence). This chain's CDR3 is CASNGLGNTIYF. DNA of the CDR3: TGTGCCAGCAATGGGCTCGGAAACACCATATATTTT.

This clone was seen a few times. This rearrangement joins TRBV6-2 or TRBV6-3 to TRBJ1-1; no clear D. The CDR3 has 12 residues. Between the trimmed V and J ends, which lost 6 bases and 8 bases, there was a span of 13 bases. From germline, CDR1 is MNHEY and CDR2 SVGEGT. CDR3 sequence reads: CASSLGRREAFF. CDR3 nucleotides: TGTGCCAGCAGCCTAGGGAGGAGGGAAGCTTTCTTT.

J is TRBJ2-3 and V is TRBV7-2; the D is unclear. This CDR3 region has 13 residues. The germline V gene has CDR1 SGHTA and CDR2 FQGNSA. Trimming left V 4 bases short and J 0 bases short, with 5 bases between. Here the CDR3 reads CASSSHSTDTQYF. The CDR3 nucleotides read TGTGCCAGCAGCTCCCATAGCACAGATACGCAGTATTTT.

This chain links TRBV9 with TRBJ2-3; 11 bases fit TRBD2. Germline values: CDR1 SGDLS, CDR2 YYNGEE. The length of the CDR3 is 16 residues. J lost 0 bases, V lost 5 bases, and 5 bases had no gene match. The CDR3 is CASSSGLAGSTDTQYF. In nucleotides, the CDR3 is TGTGCCAGCAGTTCCGGACTAGCGGGCAGCACAGATACGCAGTATTTT.

The table lists this clone with a count of one. The J gene is TRBJ1-1, the V gene TRBV24-1; TRBD1 is a possible D gene (5 bases). This CDR3 contains 13 residues. Trimming removed 6 bases at V and 10 bases at J, with 17 bases between. Germline CDR1 and CDR2: KGHDR and SFDVKD. The CDR3 protein is CATSRALGPGAFF. For the CDR3, the DNA is TGTGCCACCAGTAGGGCTTTGGGGCCCGGAGCTTTCTTT.

This chain uses TRBV29-1 with TRBJ2-7; 7 positions match TRBD1. With 8 bases clipped from V and 2 bases from J, the junction kept 9 bases outside the gene matches. The CDR3 sequence is 13 residues long. Germline V gene lookup returns CDR1 SQVTM and CDR2 ANQGSEA. The CDR3 nucleotides are TGCAGCATCTGGACAGGCCCTGCCTACGAGCAGTACTTC. As protein: CSIWTGPAYEQYF.

V gene TRBV2 combines with J gene TRBJ1-1; D not certain. Germline-derived CDR1 and CDR2 are SNHLY and FYNNEI. This CDR3 is 15 amino acids long. V lost 1 base and J 0 bases, leaving 9 bases between the germline ends. Here the CDR3 reads CASSEVGSLNTEAFF. The CDR3, as DNA: TGTGCCAGCAGTGAAGTTGGCAGTTTGAACACTGAAGCTTTCTTT.

This clone ranks as medium-sized. The J gene is TRBJ2-7, the V gene TRBV10-2; D possibly corresponds to TRBD1 (5 bases). There are 13 residues in the CDR3. Trimming pared 3 bases from V and 0 bases from J, leaving 6 bases between. Germline lookup yields CDR1 WSHSY and CDR2 SAAADI. The CDR3 sequence is CASSEDSSYEQYF. The CDR3 region has the DNA TGCGCCAGCAGTGAAGACAGCTCCTACGAGCAGTACTTC.

This sequence joins TRBV7-2 and TRBJ2-1; possible D gene TRBD1, 6 bases. The CDR3 runs to 16 residues. Germline values: CDR1 SGHTA, CDR2 FQGNSA. Trimming removed 3 bases at V and 4 bases at J, with 16 bases between. The CDR3 region is CASSLDRDTKYNEQFF. The CDR3 DNA reads TGTGCCAGCAGCTTGGACCGGGACACTAAATACAATGAGCAGTTCTTC.

This clone has a handful of counts. This chain joins TRBV30 and TRBJ1-3; a weak D match, TRBD1 (6 bases). Germline V lookup: CDR1 GTSNPN, CDR2 SVGIG (reference sequence). V lost 2 bases, J lost 0 bases, and 14 bases lay in between. CDR3 length equals 16 residues. CDR3 sequence (DNA): TGTGCCTGGAGTTGGTCAAGGGGGAGCTCTGGAAACACCATATATTTT. Translating gives CAWSWSRGSSGNTIYF.

The chain joins TRBV18 to TRBJ2-1; TRBD2 matches at 13 bases. The CDR3 covers 18 residues. V dropped 3 bases and J dropped 8; count of bases not matched to a gene: 13. Germline V gives CDR1 KGHSH, CDR2 LQKENI. DNA of the CDR3: TGTGCCAGCTCACCTCTTGGACTAGCGGGAGACAGGAGGGATGAGCAGTTCTTC. Translating it yields CASSPLGLAGDRRDEQFF.

The rearrangement links TRBV6-5 to TRBJ2-5, with D perhaps TRBD2 (5 bases). This CDR3 has 15 amino acids. V shed 6 bases and J shed 1 base, with 15 bases lying between them. Germline V gene data show CDR1 as MNHEY and CDR2 as SVGAGI. The CDR3 protein is CASRRSTGFQETQYF. CDR3 bases: TGTGCCAGCAGAAGATCCACGGGGTTCCAAGAGACCCAGTACTTC.

This chain uses TRBV7-2 with TRBJ2-3; D might be TRBD2 (6 bases). V shed 7 bases and J shed 0 bases, with 14 bases lying between them. The CDR3 covers 15 residues. The germline V gene encodes CDR1 SGHTA and CDR2 FQGNSA. DNA of the CDR3: TGTGCCAGCACCACAGCGGGCAGGAGCACAGATACGCAGTATTTT. It translates to CASTTAGRSTDTQYF.